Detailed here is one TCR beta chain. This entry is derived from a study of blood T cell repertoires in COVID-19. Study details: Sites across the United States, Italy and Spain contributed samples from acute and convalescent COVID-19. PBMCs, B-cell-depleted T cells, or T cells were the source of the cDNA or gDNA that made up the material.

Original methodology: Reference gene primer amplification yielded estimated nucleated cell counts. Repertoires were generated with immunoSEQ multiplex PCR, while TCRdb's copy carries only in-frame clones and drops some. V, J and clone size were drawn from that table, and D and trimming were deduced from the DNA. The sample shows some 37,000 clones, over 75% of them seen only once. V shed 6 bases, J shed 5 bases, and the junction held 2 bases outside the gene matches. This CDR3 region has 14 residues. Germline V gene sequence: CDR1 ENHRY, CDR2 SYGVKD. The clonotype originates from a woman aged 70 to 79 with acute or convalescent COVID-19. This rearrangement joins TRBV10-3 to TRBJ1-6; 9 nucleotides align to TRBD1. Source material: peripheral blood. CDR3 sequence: CAIRDRGNNSPLHF. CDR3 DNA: TGTGCCATCAGAGACAGGGGGAATAATTCACCCCTCCACTTT.